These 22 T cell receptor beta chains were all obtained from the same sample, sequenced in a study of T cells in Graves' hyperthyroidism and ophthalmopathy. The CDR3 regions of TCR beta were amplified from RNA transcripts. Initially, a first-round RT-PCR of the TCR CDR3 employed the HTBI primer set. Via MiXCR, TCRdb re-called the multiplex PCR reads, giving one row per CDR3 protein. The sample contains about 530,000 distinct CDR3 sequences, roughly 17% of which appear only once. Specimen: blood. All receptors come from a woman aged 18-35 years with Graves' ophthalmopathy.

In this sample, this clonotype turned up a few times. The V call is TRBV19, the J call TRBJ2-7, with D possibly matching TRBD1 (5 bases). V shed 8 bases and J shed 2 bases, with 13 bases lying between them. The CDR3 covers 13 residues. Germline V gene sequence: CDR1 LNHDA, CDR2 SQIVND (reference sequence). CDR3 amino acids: CASGETGTYEQYF. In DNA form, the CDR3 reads TGTGCCAGTGGGGAAACAGGAACCTACGAGCAGTACTTC. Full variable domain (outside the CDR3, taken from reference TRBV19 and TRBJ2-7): DGGITQSPKYLFRKEGQNVTLSCEQNLNHDAMYWYRQDPGQGLRLIYYSQIVNDFQKGDIAEGYSVSREKKESFPLTVTSAQKNPTAFYLCASGETGTYEQYFGPGTRLTVT.

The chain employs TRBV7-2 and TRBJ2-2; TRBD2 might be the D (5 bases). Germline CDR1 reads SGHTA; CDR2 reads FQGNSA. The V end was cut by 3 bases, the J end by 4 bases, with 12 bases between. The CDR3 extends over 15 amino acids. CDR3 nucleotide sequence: TGTGCCAGCAGCTTCTCGAGCGGACTCACCGGGGAGCTGTTTTTT. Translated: CASSFSSGLTGELFF. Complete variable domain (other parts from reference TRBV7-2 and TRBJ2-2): GAGVSQSPSNKVTEKGKDVELRCDPISGHTALYWYRQSLGQGLEFLIYFQGNSAPDKSGLPSDRFSAERTGGSVSTLTIQRTQQEDSAVYLCASSFSSGLTGELFFGEGSRLTVL.

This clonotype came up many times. In nucleotides, the CDR3 is TGTGCCAGCAGCTTAGAAGACACTGTCAATGAGCAGTTCTTC. Its translation: CASSLEDTVNEQFF. The rearrangement links TRBV7-2 to TRBJ2-1, with D hard to call. Germline CDR1 is SGHTA and CDR2 is FQGNSA. The germline V and J ends were trimmed by 1 base and 6 bases, with 10 bases remaining between them. CDR3 length equals 14 residues.

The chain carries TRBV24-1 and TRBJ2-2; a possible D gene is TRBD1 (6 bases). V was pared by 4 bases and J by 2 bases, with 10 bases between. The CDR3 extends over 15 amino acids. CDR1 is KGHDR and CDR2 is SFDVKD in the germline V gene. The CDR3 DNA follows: TGTGCCACCAGTGACGCCGGGACAAACACCGGGGAGCTGTTTTTT. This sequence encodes CATSDAGTNTGELFF.

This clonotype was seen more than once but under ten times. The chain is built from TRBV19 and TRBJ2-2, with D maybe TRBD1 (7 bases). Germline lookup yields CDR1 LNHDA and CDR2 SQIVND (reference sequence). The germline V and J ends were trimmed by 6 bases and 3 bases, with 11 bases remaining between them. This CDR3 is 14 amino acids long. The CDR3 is CASRLRGDTGELFF. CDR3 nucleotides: TGTGCCAGTAGACTCAGGGGGGACACCGGGGAGCTGTTTTTT.

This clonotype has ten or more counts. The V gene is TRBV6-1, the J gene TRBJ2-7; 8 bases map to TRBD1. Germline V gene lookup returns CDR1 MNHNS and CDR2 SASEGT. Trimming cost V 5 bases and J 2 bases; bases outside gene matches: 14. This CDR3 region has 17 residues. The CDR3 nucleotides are TGTGCCAGCAGTTATCCGACAGGGGATCTAGGAACCTACGAGCAGTACTTC. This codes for CASSYPTGDLGTYEQYF.

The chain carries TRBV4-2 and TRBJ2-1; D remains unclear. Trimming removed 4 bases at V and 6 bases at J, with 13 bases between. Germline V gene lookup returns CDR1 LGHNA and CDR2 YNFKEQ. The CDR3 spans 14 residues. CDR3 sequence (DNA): TGTGCCAGCAGCCGAAGTAGGGTGGTCAATGAGCAGTTCTTC. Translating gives CASSRSRVVNEQFF.

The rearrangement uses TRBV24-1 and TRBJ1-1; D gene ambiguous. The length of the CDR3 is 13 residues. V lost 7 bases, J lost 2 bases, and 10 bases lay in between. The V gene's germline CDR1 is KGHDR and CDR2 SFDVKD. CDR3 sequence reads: CATRSTPNTEAFF. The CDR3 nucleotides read TGTGCCACCAGATCGACTCCAAACACTGAAGCTTTCTTT.

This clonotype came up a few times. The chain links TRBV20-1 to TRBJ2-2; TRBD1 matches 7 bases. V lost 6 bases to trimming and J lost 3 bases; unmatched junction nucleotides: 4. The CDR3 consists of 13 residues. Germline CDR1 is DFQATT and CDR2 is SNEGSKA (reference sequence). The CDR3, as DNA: TGCAGTGCGAACACAGGGGACACCGGGGAGCTGTTTTTT. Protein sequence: CSANTGDTGELFF.

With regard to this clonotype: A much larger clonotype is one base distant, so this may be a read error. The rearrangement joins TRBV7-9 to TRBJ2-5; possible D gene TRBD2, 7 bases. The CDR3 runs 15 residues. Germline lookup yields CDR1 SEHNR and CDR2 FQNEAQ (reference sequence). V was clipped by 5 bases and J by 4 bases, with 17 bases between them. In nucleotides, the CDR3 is TGTGCCAGCAGCCCTCGGGCAGGGGAGGGAGAGACCCAGTACTTC. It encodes CASSPRAGEGETQYF.

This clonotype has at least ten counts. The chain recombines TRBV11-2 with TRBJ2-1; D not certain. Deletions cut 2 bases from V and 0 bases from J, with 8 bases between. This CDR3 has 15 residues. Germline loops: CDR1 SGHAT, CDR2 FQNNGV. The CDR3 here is CASSLPSSSYNEQFF. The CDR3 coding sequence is TGTGCCAGCAGCTTACCCTCGAGCTCCTACAATGAGCAGTTCTTC.

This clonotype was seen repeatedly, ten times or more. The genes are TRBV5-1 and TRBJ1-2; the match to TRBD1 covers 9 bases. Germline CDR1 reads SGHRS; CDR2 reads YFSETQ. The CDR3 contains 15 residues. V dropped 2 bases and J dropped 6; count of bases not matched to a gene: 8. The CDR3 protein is CASSFGTGYGDGYTF. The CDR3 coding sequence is TGCGCCAGCAGCTTCGGGACAGGGTATGGGGATGGCTACACCTTC.

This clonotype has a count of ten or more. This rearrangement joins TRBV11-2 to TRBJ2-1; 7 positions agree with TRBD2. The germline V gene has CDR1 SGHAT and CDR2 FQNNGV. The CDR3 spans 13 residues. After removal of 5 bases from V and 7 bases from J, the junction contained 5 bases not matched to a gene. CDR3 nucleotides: TGTGCCAGCAGCGGGGAGGGATGGAATGAGCAGTTCTTC. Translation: CASSGEGWNEQFF.

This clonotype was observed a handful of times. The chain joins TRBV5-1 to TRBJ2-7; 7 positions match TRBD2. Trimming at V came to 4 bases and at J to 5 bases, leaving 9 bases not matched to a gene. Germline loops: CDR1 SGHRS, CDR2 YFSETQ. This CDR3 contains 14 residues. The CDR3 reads CASSQVGGSHEQYF. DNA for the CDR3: TGCGCCAGCAGCCAGGTGGGGGGGTCCCACGAGCAGTACTTC.

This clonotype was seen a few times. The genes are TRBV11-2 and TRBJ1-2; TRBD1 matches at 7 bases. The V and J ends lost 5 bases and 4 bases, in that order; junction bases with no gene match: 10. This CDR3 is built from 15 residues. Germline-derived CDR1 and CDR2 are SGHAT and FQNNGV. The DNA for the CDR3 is TGTGCCAGCAGCCCCGCCCGACAGGGCCCCTATGGCTACACCTTC. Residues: CASSPARQGPYGYTF.

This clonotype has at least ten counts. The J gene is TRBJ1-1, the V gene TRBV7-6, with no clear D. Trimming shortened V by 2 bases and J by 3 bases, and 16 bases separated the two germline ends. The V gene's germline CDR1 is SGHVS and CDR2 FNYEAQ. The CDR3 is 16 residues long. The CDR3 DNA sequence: TGTGCCAGCAGCTTATTTGCAGTGAGGACGGACACTGAAGCTTTCTTT. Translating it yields CASSLFAVRTDTEAFF.

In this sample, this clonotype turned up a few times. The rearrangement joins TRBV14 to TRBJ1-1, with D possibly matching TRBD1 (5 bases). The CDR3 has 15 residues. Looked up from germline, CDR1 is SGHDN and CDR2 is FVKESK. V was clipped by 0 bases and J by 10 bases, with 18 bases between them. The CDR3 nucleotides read TGTGCCAGCAGCCAAGATAAGTGGGCCGCGGGACGAGCTTTCTTT. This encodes CASSQDKWAAGRAFF. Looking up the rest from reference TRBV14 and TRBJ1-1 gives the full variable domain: EAGVTQFPSHSVIEKGQTVTLRCDPISGHDNLYWYRRVMGKEIKFLLHFVKESKQDESGMPNNRFLAERTGGTYSTLKVQPAELEDSGVYFCASSQDKWAAGRAFFGQGTRLTVV.

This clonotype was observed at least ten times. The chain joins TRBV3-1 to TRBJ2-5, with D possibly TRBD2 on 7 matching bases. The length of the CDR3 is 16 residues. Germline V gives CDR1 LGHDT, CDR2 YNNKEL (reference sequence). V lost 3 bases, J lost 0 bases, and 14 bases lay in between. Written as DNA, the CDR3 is TGTGCCAGCAGCCATTGGCGGGGGCCCTACCAAGAGACCCAGTACTTC. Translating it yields CASSHWRGPYQETQYF.

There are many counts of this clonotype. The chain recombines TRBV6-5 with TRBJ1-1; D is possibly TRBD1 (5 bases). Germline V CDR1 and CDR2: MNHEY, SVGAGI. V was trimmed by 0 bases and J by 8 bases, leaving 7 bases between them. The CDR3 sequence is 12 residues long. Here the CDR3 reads CASSYSEGEAFF. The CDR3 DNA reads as TGTGCCAGCAGTTACTCCGAGGGGGAAGCTTTCTTT.

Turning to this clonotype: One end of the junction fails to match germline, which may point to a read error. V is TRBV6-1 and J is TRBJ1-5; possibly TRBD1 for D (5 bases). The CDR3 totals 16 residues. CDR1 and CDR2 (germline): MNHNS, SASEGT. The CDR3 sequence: CASTQAGLGGNRPQHF. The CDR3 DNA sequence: TGTGCCAGCACCCAAGCGGGACTGGGCGGCAATCGGCCCCAGCATTTT.

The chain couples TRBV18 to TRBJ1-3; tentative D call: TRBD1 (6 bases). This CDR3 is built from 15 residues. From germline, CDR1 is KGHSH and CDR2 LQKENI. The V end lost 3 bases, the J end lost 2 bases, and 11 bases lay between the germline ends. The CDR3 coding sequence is TGTGCCAGCTCACCTAAGACAGGACCTGGAAACACCATATATTTT. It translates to CASSPKTGPGNTIYF.

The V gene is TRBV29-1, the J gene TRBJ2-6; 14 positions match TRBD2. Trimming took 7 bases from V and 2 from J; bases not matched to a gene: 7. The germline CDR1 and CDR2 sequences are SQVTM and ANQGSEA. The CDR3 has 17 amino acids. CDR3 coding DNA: TGCAGCGGAACCGGGACTAGCGGGAGCCCTGGGGCCAACGTCCTGACTTTC. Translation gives CSGTGTSGSPGANVLTF.